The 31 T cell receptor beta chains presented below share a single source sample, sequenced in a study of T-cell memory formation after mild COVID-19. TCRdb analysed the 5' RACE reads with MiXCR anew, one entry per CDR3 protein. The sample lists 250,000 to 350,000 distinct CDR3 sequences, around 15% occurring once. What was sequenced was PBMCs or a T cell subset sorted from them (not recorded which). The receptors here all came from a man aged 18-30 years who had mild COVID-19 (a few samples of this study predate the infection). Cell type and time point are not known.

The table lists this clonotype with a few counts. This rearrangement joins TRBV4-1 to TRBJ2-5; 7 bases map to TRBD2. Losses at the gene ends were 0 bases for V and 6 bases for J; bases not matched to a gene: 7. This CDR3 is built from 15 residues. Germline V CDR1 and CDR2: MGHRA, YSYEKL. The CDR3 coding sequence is TGCGCCAGCAGCCAAGACTATGCGGGGGAACAGACCCAGTACTTC. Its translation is CASSQDYAGEQTQYF.

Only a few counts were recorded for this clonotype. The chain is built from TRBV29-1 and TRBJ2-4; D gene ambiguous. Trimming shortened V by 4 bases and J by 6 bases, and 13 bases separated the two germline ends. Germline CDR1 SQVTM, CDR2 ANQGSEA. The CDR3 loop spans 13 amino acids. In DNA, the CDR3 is TGCAGCGTTGTATTAGGCAGAGTAAACATTCAGTACTTC. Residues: CSVVLGRVNIQYF.

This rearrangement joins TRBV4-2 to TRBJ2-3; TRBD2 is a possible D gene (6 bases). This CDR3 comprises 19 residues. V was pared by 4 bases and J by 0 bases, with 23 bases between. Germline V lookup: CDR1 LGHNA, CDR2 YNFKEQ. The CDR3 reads CASSPWGRGERSSTDTQYF. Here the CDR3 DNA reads TGTGCCAGCAGCCCATGGGGTCGCGGGGAAAGATCTAGCACAGATACGCAGTATTTT.

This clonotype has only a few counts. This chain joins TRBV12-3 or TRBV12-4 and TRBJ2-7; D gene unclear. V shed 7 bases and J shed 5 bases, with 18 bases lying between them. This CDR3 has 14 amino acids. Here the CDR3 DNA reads TGTGCCAGCACACTGTCTTGGACGCTCGACGAGCAGTACTTC. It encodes CASTLSWTLDEQYF.

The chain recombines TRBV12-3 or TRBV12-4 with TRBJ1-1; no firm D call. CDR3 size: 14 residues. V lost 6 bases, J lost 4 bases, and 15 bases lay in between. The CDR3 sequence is CASSPGAVFTEAFF. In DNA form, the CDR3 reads TGTGCCAGCAGCCCCGGTGCGGTTTTCACTGAAGCTTTCTTT.

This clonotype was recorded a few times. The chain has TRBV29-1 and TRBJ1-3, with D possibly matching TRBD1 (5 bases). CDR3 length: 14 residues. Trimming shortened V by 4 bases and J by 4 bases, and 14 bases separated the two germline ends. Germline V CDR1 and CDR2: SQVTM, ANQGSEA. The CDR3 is CSVVPLRQGNTIYF. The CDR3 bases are TGCAGCGTTGTGCCCCTGAGACAGGGAAACACCATATATTTT.

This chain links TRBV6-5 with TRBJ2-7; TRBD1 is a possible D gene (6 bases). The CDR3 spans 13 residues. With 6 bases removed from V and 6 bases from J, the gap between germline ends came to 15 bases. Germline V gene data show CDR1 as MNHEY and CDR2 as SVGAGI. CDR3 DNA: TGTGCCAGCAGACCCGGACAGATCGGCGAGCAGTACTTC. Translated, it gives CASRPGQIGEQYF.

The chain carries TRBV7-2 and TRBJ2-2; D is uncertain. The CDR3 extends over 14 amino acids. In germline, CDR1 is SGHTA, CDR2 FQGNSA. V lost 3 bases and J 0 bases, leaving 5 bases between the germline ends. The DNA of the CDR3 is TGTGCCAGCAGCTTTCAAACGAACACCGGGGAGCTGTTTTTT. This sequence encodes CASSFQTNTGELFF.

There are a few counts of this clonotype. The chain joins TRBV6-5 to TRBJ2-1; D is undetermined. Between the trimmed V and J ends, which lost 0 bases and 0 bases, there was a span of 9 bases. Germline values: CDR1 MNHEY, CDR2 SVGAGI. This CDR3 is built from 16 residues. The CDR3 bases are TGTGCCAGCAGTTACTCGACGGGCCTCTCCTACAATGAGCAGTTCTTC. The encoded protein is CASSYSTGLSYNEQFF.

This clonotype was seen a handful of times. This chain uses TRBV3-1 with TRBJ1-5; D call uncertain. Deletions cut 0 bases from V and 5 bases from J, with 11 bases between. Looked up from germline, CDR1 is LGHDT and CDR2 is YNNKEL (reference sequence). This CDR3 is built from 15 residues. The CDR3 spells CASSQDAGMDQPQHF. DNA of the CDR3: TGTGCCAGCAGCCAAGATGCCGGGATGGATCAGCCCCAGCATTTT.

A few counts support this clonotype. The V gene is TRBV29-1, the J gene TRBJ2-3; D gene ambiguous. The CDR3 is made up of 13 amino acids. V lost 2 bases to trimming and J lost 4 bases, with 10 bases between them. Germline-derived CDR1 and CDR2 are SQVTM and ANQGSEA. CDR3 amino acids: CSVESPVADTQYF. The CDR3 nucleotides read TGCAGCGTTGAATCCCCGGTGGCAGATACGCAGTATTTT.

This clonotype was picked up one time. The CDR3 region is CASSGGGGELFF. Written as DNA, the CDR3 is TGTGCCAGCAGCGGAGGGGGCGGGGAGCTGTTTTTT. The chain joins TRBV9 to TRBJ2-2; D is possibly TRBD1 (6 bases). The length of the CDR3 is 12 residues. The ends were cut back, 3 bases at V and 7 bases at J, with 7 bases in the middle. Germline lookup yields CDR1 SGDLS and CDR2 YYNGEE.

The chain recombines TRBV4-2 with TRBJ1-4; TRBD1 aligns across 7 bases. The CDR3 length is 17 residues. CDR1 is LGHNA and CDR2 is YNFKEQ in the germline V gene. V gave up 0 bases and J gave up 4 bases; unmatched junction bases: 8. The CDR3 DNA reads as TGTGCCAGCAGCCAAGATGGCGGGACAGCTAATAATGAAAAACTGTTTTTT. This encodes CASSQDGGTANNEKLFF.

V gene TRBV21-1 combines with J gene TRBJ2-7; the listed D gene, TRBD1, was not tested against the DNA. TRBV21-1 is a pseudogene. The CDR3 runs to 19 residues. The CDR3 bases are TGTGCCAGCAGCAAGGAAGACAGGGGGGACGATGGCCTGAACTACGAGCAGTACGTC. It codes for CASSKEDRGDDGLNYEQYV.

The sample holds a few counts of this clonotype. CDR3 in amino acids: CASSPSAGDYGYTF. The CDR3 coding sequence is TGTGCCAGCAGCCCATCGGCGGGAGACTATGGCTACACCTTC. V and J are TRBV7-6 and TRBJ1-2, with no clear D. The germline CDR1 and CDR2 sequences are SGHVS and FNYEAQ. This CDR3 comprises 14 residues. The ends were cut back, 5 bases at V and 3 bases at J, with 13 bases in the middle.

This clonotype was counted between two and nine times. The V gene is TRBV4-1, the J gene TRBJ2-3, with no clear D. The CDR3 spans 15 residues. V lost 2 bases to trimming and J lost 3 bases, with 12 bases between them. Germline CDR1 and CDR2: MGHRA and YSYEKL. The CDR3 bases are TGCGCCAGCAGCCAATTTCGGACCGATACAGATACGCAGTATTTT. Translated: CASSQFRTDTDTQYF.

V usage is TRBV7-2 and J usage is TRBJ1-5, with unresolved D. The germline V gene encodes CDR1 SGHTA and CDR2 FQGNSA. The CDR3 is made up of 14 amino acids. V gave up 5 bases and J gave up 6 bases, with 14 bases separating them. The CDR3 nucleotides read TGTGCCAGCAGCCTCGGTGCGGATATTCAGCCCCAGCATTTT. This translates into CASSLGADIQPQHF. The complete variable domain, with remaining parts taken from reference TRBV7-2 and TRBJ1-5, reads GAGVSQSPSNKVTEKGKDVELRCDPISGHTALYWYRQSLGQGLEFLIYFQGNSAPDKSGLPSDRFSAERTGGSVSTLTIQRTQQEDSAVYLCASSLGADIQPQHFGDGTRLSIL.

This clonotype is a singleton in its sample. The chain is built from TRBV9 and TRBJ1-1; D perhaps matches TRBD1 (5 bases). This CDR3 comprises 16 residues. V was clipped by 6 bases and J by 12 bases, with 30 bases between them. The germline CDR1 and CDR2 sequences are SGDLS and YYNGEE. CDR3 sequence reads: CASNMSKKGPTPGPFF. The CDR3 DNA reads TGTGCCAGCAATATGAGCAAGAAGGGACCCACACCGGGGCCTTTCTTT.

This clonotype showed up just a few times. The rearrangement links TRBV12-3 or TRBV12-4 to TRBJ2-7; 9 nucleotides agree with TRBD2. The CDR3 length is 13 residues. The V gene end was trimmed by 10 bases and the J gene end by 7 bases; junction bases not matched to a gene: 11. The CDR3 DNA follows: TGTGCCACGGATGGCGGGGGGGCTGGAGAGCAGTACTTC. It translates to CATDGGGAGEQYF.

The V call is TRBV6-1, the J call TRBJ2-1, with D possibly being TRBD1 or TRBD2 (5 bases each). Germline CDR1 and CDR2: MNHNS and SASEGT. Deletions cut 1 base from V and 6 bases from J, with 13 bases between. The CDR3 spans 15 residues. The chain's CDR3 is CASSEGMWGTNEQFF. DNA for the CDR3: TGTGCCAGCAGTGAAGGTATGTGGGGGACCAATGAGCAGTTCTTC.

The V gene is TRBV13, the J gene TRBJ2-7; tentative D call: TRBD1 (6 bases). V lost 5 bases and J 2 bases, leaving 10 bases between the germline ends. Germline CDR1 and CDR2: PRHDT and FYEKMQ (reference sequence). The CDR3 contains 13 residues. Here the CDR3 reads CASSPHRAYEQYV. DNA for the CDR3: TGTGCCAGCAGCCCCCACAGGGCCTACGAGCAGTACGTC.

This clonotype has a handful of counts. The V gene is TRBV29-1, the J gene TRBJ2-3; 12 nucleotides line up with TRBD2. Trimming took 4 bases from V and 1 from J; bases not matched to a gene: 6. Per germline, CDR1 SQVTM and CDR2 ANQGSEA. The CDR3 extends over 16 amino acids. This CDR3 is CSVGEWTSGGTDTQYF. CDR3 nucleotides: TGCAGCGTTGGCGAGTGGACTAGCGGGGGCACAGATACGCAGTATTTT.

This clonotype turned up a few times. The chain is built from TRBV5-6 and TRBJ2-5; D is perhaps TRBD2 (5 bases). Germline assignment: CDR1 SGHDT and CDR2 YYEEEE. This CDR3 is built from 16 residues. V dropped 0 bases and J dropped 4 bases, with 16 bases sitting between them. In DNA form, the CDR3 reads TGTGCCAGCAGCTTGGGAGGGCGAGGCGATCCAGAGACCCAGTACTTC. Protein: CASSLGGRGDPETQYF.

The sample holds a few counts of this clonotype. The CDR3 sequence: CASSEQYYEQYF. CDR3 sequence (DNA): TGTGCCAGCAGTGAACAGTACTACGAGCAGTACTTC. The chain joins TRBV25-1 to TRBJ2-7; D is undetermined. Germline V gene lookup returns CDR1 MGHDK and CDR2 SYGVNS. The CDR3 totals 12 residues. V was pared by 2 bases and J by 3 bases, with 5 bases between.

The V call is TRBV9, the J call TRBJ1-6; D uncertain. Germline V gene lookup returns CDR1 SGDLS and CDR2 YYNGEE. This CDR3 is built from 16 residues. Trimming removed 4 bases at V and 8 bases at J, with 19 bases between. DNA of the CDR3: TGTGCCAGCAGCCGCAGTGGATCTATGGCGGATTCACCCCTCCACTTT. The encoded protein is CASSRSGSMADSPLHF.

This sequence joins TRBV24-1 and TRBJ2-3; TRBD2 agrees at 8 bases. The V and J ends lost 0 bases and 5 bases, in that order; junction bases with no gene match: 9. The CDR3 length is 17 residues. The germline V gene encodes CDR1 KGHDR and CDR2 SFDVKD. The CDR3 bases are TGTGCCACCAGTGATTTGCGGGGGGGCAAATCGAAAGATACGCAGTATTTT. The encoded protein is CATSDLRGGKSKDTQYF.

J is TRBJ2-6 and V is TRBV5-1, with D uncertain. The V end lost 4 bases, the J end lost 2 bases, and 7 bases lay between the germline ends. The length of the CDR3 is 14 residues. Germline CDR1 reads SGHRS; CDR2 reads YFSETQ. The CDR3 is CASSLEPGANVLTF. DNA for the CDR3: TGCGCCAGCAGCCTCGAACCTGGGGCCAACGTCCTGACTTTC.

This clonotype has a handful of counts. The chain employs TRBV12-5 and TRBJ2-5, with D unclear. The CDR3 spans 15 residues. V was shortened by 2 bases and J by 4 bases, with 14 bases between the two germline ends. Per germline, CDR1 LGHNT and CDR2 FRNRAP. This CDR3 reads CASGLPPGLRETQYF. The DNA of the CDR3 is TGTGCTAGTGGTTTGCCCCCCGGTCTGCGAGAGACCCAGTACTTC.

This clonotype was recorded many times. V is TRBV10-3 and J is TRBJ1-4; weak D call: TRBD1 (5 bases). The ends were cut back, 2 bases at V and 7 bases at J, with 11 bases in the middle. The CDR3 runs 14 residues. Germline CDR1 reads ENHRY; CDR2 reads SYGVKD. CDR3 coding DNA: TGTGCCATCAGTGAGGTCCAGGGCGGTGAAAAACTGTTTTTT. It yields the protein CAISEVQGGEKLFF.

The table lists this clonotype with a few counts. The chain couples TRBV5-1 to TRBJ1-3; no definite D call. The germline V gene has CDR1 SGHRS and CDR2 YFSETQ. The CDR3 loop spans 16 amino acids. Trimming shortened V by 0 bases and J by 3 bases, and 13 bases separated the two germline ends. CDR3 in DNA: TGCGCCAGCAGCTTGGGTTCAGGCGCAATTGGAAACACCATATATTTT. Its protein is CASSLGSGAIGNTIYF.

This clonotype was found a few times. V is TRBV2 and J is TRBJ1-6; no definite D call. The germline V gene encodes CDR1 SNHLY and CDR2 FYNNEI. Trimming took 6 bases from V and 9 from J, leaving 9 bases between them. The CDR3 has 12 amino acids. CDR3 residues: CASSEEGSPLHF. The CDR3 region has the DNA TGTGCCAGCAGCGAGGAGGGTTCACCCCTCCACTTT.